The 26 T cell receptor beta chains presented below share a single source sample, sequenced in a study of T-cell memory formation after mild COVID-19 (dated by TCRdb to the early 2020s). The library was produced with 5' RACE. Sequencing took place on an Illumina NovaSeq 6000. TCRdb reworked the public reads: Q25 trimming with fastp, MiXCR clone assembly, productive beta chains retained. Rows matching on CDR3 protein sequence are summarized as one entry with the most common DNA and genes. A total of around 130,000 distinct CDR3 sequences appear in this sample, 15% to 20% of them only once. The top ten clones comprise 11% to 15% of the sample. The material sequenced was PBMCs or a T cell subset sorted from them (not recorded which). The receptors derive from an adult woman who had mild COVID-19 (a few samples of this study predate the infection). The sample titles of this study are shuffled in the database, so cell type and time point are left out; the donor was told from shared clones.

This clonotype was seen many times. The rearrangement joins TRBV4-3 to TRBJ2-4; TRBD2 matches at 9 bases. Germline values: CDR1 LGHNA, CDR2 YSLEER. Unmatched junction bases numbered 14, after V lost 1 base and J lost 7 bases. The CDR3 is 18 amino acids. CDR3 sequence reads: CASSQASSLAGGGNIQYF. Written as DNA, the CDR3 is TGCGCCAGCAGCCAAGCTTCATCTTTGGCGGGAGGGGGGAACATTCAGTACTTC.

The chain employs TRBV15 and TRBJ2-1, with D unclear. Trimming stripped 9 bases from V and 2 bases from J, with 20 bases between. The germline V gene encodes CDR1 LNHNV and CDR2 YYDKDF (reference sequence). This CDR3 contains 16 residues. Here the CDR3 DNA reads TGTGCCACATCAGACGGGCTTGCCGACGCCTACAATGAGCAGTTCTTC. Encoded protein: CATSDGLADAYNEQFF.

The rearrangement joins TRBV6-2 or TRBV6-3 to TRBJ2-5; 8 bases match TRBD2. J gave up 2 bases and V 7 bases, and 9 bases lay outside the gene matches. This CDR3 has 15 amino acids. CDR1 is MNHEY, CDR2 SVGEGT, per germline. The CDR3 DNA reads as TGTGCCAGCACCCCAGCGGGAGCGGTACAAGAGACCCAGTACTTC. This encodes CASTPAGAVQETQYF.

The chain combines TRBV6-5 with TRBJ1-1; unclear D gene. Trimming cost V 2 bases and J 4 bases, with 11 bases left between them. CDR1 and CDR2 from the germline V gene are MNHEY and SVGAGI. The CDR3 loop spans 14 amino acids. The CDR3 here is CASSYLGVGTEAFF. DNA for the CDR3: TGTGCCAGCAGTTACCTCGGGGTGGGCACTGAAGCTTTCTTT.

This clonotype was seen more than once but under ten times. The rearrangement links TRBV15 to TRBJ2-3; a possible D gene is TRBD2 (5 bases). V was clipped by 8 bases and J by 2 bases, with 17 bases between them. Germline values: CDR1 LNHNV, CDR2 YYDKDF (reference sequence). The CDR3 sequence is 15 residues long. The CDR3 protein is CATANKRRDTDTQYF. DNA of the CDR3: TGTGCCACCGCGAACAAGCGGAGAGACACAGATACGCAGTATTTT.

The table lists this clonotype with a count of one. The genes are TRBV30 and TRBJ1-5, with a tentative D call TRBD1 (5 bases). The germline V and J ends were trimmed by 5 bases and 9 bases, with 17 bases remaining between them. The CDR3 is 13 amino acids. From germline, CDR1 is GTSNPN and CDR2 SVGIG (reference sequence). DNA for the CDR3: TGTGCCTGGGACCAGGGACCCCTATGGCCCCAGCATTTT. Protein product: CAWDQGPLWPQHF.

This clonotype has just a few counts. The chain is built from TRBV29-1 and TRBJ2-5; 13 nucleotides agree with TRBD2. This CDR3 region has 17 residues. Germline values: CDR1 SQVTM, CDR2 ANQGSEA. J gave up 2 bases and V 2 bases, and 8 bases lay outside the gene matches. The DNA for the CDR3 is TGCAGCGTTGAAAACCTCGGACTAGCGGGGGAACAAGAGACCCAGTACTTC. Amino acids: CSVENLGLAGEQETQYF.

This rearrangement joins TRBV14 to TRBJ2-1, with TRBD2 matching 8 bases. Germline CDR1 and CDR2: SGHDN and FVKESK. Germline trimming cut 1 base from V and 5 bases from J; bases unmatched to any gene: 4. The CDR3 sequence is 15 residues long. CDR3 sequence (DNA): TGTGCCAGCAGCCAAGCTCGCGGGGGGAACAATGAGCAGTTCTTC. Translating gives CASSQARGGNNEQFF.

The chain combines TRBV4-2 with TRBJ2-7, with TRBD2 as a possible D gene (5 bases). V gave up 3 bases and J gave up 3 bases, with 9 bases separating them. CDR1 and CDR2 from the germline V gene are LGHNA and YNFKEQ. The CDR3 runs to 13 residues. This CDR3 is CASSQPGNYEQYF. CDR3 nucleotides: TGTGCCAGCAGCCAGCCCGGGAACTACGAGCAGTACTTC.

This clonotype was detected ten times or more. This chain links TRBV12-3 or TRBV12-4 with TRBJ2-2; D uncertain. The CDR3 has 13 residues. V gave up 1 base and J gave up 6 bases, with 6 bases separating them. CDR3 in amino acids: CASSLGAAGELFF. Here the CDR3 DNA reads TGTGCCAGCAGTTTAGGAGCAGCCGGGGAGCTGTTTTTT.

CDR3 sequence: CASSSGSHTQYF. As DNA, the CDR3 is TGTGCCAGCTCATCGGGATCCCATACGCAGTATTTT. The chain has TRBV18 and TRBJ2-3; weak D call: TRBD2 (5 bases). The CDR3 loop spans 12 amino acids. Germline V gene lookup returns CDR1 KGHSH and CDR2 LQKENI. Trimming cost V 5 bases and J 7 bases, with 10 bases left between them.

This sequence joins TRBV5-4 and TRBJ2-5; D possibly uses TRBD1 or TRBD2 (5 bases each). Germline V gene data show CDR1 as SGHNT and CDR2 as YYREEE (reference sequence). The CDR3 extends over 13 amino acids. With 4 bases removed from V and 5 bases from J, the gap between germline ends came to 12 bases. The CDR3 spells CASSDGEGETQYF. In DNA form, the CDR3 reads TGTGCCAGCAGCGACGGCGAGGGGGAGACCCAGTACTTC.

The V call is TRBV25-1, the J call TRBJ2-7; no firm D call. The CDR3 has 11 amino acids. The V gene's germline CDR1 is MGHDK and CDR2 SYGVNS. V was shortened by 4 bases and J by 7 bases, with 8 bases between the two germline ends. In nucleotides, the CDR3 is TGTGCCAGCAGTGGTTTGTGGGAGCAGTACTTC. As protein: CASSGLWEQYF.

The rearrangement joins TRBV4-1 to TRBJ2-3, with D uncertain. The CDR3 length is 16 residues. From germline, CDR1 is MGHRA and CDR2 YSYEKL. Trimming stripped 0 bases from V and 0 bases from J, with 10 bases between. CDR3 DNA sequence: TGCGCCAGCAGCCAAGATAACCAGAGAAGCACAGATACGCAGTATTTT. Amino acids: CASSQDNQRSTDTQYF.

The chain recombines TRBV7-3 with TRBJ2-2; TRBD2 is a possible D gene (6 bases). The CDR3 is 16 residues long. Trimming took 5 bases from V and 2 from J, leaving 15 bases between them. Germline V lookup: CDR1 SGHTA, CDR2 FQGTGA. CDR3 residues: CASSPGGTLNTGELFF. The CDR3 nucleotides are TGTGCCAGCAGCCCCGGCGGGACTCTTAACACCGGGGAGCTGTTTTTT. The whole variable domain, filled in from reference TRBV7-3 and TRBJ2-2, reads GAGVSQTPSNKVTEKGKYVELRCDPISGHTALYWYRQSLGQGPEFLIYFQGTGAADDSGLPNDRFFAVRPEGSVSTLKIQRTERGDSAVYLCASSPGGTLNTGELFFGEGSRLTVL.

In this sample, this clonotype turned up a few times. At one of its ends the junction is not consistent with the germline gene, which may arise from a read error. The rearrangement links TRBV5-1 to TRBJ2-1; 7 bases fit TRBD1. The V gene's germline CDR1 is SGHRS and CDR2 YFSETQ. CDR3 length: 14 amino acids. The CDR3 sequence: CASSTGDYYNEQIF. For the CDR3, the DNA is TGCGCCAGCAGTACAGGGGATTATTACAATGAGCAGATCTTC.

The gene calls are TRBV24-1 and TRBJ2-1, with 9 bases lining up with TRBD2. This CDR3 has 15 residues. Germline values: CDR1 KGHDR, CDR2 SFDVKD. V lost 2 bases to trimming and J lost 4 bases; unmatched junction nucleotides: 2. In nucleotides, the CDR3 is TGTGCCACCAGTGATTCTAGCGGGGATTACAATGAGCAGTTCTTC. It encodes CATSDSSGDYNEQFF.

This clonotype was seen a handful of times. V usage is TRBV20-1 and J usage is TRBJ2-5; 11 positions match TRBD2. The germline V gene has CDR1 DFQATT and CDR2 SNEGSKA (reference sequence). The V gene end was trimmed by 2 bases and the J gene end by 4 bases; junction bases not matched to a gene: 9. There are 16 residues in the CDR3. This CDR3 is CSARSLAGGPGETQYF. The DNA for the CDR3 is TGCAGTGCTAGATCCTTAGCGGGGGGGCCGGGAGAGACCCAGTACTTC.

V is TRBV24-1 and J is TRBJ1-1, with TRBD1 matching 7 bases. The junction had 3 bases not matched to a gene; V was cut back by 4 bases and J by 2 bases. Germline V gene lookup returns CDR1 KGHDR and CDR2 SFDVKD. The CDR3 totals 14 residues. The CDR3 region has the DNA TGTGCCACCAGTGAGGGGACAGCTAACACTGAAGCTTTCTTT. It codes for CATSEGTANTEAFF.

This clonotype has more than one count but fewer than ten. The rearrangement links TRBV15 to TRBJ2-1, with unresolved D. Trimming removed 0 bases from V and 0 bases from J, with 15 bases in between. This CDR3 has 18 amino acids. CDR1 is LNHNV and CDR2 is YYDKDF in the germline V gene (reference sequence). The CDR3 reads CATSRDRGSLTSYNEQFF. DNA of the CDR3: TGTGCCACCAGCAGAGATCGCGGCTCCCTTACCTCCTACAATGAGCAGTTCTTC. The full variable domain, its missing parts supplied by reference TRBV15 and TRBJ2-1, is DAMVIQNPRYQVTQFGKPVTLSCSQTLNHNVMYWYQQKSSQAPKLLFHYYDKDFNNEADTPDNFQSRRPNTSFCFLDIRSPGLGDTAMYLCATSRDRGSLTSYNEQFFGPGTRLTVL.

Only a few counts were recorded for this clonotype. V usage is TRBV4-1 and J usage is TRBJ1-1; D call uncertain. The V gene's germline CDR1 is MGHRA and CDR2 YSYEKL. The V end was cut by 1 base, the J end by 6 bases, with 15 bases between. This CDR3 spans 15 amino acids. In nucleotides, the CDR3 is TGCGCCAGCAGCCAAGTCGGACGGGCCTTCCCTGAAGCTTTCTTT. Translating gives CASSQVGRAFPEAFF.

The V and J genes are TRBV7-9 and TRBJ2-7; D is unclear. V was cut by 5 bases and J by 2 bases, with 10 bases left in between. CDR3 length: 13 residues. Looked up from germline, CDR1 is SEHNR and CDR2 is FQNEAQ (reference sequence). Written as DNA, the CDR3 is TGTGCCAGCAGCCAGGACGGTACCTACGAGCAGTACTTC. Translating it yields CASSQDGTYEQYF.

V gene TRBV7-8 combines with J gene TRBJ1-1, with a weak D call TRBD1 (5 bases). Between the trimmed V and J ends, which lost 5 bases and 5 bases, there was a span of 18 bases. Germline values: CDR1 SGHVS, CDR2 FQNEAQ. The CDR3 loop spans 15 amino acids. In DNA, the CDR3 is TGTGCCAGCAGCCCCGGGGAGGCCAGGGTGACTGAAGCTTTCTTT. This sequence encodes CASSPGEARVTEAFF.

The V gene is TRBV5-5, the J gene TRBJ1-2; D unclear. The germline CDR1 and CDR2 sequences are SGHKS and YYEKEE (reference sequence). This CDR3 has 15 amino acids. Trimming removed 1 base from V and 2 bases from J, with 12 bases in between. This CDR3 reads CASSLSTGINYGYTF. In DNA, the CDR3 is TGTGCCAGCAGCTTGTCCACTGGGATAAACTATGGCTACACCTTC.

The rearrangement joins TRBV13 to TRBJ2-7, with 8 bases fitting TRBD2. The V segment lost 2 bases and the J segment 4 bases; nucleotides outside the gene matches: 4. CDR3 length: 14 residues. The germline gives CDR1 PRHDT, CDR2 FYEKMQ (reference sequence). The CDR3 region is CASSLRASGYEQYF. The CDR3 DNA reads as TGTGCCAGCAGCTTACGGGCTAGCGGGTACGAGCAGTACTTC.

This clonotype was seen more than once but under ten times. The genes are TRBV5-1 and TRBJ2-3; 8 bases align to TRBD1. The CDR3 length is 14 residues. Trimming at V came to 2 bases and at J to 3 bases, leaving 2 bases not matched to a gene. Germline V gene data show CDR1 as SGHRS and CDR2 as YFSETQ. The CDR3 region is CASSFTGGTDTQYF. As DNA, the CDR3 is TGCGCCAGCAGCTTTACAGGGGGGACAGATACGCAGTATTTT.